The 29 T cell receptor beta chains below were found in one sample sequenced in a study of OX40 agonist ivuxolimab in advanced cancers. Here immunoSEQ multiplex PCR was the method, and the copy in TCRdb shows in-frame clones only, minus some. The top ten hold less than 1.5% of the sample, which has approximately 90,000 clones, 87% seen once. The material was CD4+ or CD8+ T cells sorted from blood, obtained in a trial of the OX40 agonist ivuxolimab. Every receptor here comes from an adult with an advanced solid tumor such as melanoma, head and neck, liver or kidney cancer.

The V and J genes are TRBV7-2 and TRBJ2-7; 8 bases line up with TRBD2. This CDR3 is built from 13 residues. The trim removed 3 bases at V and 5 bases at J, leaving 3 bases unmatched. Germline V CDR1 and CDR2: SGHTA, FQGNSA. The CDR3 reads CASSLGLENEQYF. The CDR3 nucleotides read TGTGCCAGCAGCTTGGGACTAGAAAACGAGCAGTACTTC.

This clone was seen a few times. CDR3 loop: CASSPQRNTEAFF. The CDR3 nucleotides are TGTGCCAGCTCACCCCAAAGGAACACTGAAGCTTTCTTT. The chain recombines TRBV18 with TRBJ1-1; D unclear. The length of the CDR3 is 13 residues. With 3 bases removed from V and 1 base from J, the gap between germline ends came to 6 bases. CDR1 is KGHSH, CDR2 LQKENI, per germline. The variable domain in full, with the rest retrieved from reference TRBV18 and TRBJ1-1, is NAGVMQNPRHLVRRRGQEARLRCSPMKGHSHVYWYRQLPEEGLKFMVYLQKENIIDESGMPKERFSAEFPKEGPSILRIQQVVRGDSAAYFCASSPQRNTEAFFGQGTRLTVV.

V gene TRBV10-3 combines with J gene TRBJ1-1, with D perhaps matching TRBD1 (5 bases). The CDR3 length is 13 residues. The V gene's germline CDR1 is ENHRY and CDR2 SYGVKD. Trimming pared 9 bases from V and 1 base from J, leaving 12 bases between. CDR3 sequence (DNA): TGTGCCATAGCCCGTGGGGGGAACACTGAAGCTTTCTTT. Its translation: CAIARGGNTEAFF.

This chain's CDR3 is CASSYRGQGNTEAFF. Written as DNA, the CDR3 is TGTGCCAGCAGTTATAGGGGACAGGGGAACACTGAAGCTTTCTTT. The genes are TRBV6-6 and TRBJ1-1; the match to TRBD1 covers 9 bases. The CDR3 spans 15 residues. Germline V gene lookup returns CDR1 MNHNY and CDR2 SVGAGI (reference sequence). Unmatched junction bases numbered 3, after V lost 3 bases and J lost 1 base.

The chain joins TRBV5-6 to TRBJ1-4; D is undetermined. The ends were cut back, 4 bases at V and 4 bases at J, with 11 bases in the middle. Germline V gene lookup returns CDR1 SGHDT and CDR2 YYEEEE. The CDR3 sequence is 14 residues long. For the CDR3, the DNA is TGTGCCAGCAGCCCGGCTGGGGTTAATGAAAAACTGTTTTTT. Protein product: CASSPAGVNEKLFF.

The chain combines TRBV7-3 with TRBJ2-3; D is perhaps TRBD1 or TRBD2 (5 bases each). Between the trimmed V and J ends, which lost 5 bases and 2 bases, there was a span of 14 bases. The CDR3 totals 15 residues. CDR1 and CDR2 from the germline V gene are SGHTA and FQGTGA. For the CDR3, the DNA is TGTGCCAGCAGCCTCTACGGGACCTACACAGATACGCAGTATTTT. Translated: CASSLYGTYTDTQYF. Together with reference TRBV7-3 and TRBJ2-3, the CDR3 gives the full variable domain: GAGVSQTPSNKVTEKGKYVELRCDPISGHTALYWYRQSLGQGPEFLIYFQGTGAADDSGLPNDRFFAVRPEGSVSTLKIQRTERGDSAVYLCASSLYGTYTDTQYFGPGTRLTVL.

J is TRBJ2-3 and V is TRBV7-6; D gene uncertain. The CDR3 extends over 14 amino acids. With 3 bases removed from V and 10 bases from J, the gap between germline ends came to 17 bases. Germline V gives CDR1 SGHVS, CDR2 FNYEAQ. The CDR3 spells CASSFSDRQDAQYF. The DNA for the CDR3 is TGTGCCAGCAGCTTCTCTGATCGTCAGGATGCGCAGTATTTT.

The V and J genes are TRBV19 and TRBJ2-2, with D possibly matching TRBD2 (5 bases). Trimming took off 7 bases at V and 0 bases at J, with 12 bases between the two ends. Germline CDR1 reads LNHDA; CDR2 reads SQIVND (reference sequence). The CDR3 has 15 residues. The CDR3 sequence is CASKLGRSNTGELFF. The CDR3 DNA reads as TGTGCCAGTAAACTAGGGCGTTCGAACACCGGGGAGCTGTTTTTT. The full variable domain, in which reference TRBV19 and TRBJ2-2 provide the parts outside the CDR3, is DGGITQSPKYLFRKEGQNVTLSCEQNLNHDAMYWYRQDPGQGLRLIYYSQIVNDFQKGDIAEGYSVSREKKESFPLTVTSAQKNPTAFYLCASKLGRSNTGELFFGEGSRLTVL.

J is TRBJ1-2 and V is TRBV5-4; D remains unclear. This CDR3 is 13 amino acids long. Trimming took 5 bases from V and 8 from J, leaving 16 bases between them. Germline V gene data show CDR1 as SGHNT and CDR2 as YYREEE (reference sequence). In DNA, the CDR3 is TGTGCCAGCAGATCCCCCGGGGTTTACGGCTACACCTTC. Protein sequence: CASRSPGVYGYTF.

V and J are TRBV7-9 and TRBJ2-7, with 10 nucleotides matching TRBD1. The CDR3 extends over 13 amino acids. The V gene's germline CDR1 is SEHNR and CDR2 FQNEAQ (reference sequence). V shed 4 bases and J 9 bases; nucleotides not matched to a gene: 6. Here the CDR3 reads CASSSWDRGTQYF. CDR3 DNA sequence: TGTGCCAGCAGCTCCTGGGACAGGGGAACGCAGTACTTC. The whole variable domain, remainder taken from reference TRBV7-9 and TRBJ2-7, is DTGVSQNPRHKITKRGQNVTFRCDPISEHNRLYWYRQTLGQGPEFLTYFQNEAQLEKSRLLSDRFSAERPKGSFSTLEIQRTEQGDSAMYLCASSSWDRGTQYFGPGTRLTVT.

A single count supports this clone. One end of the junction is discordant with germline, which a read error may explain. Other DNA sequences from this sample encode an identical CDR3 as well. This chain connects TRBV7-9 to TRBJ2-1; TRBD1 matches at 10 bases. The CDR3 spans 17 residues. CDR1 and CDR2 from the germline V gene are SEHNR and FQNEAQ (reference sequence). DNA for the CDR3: TGTGCCAGCAGCTCCAACGGACAGGGGGGGACCTACAATGAGCAATTCTTC. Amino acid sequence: CASSSNGQGGTYNEQFF.

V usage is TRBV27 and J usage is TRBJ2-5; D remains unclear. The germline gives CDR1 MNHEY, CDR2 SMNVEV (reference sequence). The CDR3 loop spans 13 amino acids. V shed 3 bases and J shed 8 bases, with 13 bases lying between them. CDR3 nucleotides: TGTGCCAGCAGTTTCCGGCTGGACCAAACCCAGTACTTC. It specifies CASSFRLDQTQYF.

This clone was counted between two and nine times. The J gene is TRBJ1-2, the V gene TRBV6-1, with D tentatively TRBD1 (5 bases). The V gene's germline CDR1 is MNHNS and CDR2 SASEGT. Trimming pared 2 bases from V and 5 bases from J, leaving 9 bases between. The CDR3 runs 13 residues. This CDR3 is CASSEQGLYGYTF. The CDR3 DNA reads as TGTGCCAGCAGTGAACAGGGATTATATGGCTACACCTTC.

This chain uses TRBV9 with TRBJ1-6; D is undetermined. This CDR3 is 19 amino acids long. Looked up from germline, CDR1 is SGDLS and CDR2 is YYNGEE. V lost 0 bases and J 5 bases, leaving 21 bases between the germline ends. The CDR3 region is CASSVGHQTAKFNNSPLHF. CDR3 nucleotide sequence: TGTGCCAGCAGCGTAGGGCATCAGACTGCAAAATTTAATAATTCACCCCTCCACTTT.

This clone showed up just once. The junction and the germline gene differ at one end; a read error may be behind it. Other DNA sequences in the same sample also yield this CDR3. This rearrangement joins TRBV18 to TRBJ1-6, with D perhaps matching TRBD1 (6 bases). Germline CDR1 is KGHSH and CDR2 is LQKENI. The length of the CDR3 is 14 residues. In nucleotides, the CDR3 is TGTGCTAGCTCAACGGACTCGAGGGGGGGGCCCCTCCACTTT. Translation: CASSTDSRGGPLHF.

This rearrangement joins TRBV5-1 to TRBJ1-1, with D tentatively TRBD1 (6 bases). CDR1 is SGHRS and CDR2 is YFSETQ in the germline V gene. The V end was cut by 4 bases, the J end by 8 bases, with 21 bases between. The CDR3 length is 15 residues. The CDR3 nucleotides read TGCGCCAGCAGCCCCACACAGGGTAGCCCGGGCGAAGCTTTCTTT. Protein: CASSPTQGSPGEAFF.

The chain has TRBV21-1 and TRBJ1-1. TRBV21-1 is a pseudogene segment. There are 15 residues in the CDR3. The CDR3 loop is CASSKGGRRWPEAFF. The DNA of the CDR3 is TGTGCCAGCAGCAAAGGTGGAAGGAGGTGGCCTGAAGCTTTCTTT.

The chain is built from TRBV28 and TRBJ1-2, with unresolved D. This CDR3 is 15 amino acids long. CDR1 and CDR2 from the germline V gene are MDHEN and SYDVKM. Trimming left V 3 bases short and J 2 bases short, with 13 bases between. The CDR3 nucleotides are TGTGCCAGCAGTTTCCAACAACAGAGAAACTATGGCTACACCTTC. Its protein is CASSFQQQRNYGYTF.

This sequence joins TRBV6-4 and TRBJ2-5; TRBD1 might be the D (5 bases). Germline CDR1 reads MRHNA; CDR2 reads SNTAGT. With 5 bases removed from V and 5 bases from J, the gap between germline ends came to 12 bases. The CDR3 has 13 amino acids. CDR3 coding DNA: TGTGCCAGCAGTCCGACAGAGTTGGAGACCCAGTACTTC. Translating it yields CASSPTELETQYF.

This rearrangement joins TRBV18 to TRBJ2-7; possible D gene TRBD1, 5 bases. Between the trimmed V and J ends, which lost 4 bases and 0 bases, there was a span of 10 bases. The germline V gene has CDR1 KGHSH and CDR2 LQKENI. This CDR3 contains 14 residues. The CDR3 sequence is CASSRQGNSYEQYF. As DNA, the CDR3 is TGTGCCAGCTCACGCCAGGGCAACTCCTACGAGCAGTACTTC.

CDR3 residues: CSVGTPRETQYF. CDR3 DNA sequence: TGCAGCGTTGGAACGCCGCGGGAGACCCAGTACTTC. The J gene is TRBJ2-5, the V gene TRBV29-1; no clear D. Trimming cost V 4 bases and J 5 bases, with 11 bases left between them. Germline values: CDR1 SQVTM, CDR2 ANQGSEA. The CDR3 totals 12 residues.

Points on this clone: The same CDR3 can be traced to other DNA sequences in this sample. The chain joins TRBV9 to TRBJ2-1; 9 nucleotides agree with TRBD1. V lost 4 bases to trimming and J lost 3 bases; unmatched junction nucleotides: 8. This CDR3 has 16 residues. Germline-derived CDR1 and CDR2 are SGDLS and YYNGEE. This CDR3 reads CASSFEDRGFYNEQFF. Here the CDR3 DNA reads TGTGCCAGCAGCTTTGAGGACAGGGGTTTCTACAATGAGCAGTTCTTC.

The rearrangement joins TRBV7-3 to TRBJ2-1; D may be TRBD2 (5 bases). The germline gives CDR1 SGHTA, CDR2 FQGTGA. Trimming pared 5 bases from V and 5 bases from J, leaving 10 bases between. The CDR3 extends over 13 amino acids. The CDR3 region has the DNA TGTGCCAGCAGCCGCAGCGGTAACAATGAGCAGTTCTTC. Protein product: CASSRSGNNEQFF.

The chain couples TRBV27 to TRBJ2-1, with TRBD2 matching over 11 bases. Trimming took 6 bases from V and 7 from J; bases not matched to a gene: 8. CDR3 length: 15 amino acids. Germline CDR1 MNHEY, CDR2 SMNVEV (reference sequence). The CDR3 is CASSRLAGRPNEQFF. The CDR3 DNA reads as TGTGCCAGCAGCAGACTAGCGGGAAGACCAAATGAGCAGTTCTTC.

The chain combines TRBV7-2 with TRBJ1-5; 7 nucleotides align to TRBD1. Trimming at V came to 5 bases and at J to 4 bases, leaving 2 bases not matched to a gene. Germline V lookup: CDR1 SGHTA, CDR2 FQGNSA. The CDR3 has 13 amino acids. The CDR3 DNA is TGTGCCAGCAGCAAGGACAGGAATCAGCCCCAGCATTTT. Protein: CASSKDRNQPQHF.

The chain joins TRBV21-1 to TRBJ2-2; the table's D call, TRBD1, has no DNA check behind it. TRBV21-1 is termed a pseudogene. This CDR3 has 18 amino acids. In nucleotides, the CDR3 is TGTGCCAGCAGCAAAGCTAAATGTCGGTACAGGAGCACCGGGGAGCTGTTTTTT. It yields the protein CASSKAKCRYRSTGELFF.

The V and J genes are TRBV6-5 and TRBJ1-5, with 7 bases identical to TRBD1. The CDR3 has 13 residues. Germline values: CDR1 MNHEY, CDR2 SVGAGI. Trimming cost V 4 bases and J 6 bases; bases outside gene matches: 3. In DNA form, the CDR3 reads TGTGCCAGCAGTTCGGGACAGTTTCAGCCCCAGCATTTT. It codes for CASSSGQFQPQHF.

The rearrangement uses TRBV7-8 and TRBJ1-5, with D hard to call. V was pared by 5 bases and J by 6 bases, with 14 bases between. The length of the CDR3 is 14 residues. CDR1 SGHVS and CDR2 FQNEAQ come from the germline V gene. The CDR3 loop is CASSPQGGLQPQHF. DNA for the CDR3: TGTGCCAGCAGCCCGCAAGGAGGGCTTCAGCCCCAGCATTTT.

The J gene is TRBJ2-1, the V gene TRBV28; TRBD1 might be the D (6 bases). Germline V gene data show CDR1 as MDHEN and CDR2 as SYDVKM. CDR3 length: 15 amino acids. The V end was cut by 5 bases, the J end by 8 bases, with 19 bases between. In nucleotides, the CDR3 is TGTGCCAGCAGTACCCTGAGACAGGTACCCCATGAGCAGTTCTTC. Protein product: CASSTLRQVPHEQFF.